This T cell receptor beta chain appears in the sequencing data of a study of a mutant IDH1 vaccine in newly diagnosed glioma (dated by TCRdb to the early 2020s). A note on the overall study: In the chemotherapy-containing groups, vaccination started alongside temozolomide cycles, whereas in patients who had radiotherapy alone it started 4-6 weeks after radiotherapy. Of the 32 treated patients, approximately 62% were male and 37.5% were female, and the mean age was approximately 40 years. Prior to enrollment, standard therapy consisting of radiotherapy alone, temozolomide alone, or radiochemotherapy with temozolomide had been administered to patients, with the combination being received by most patients. Visit V12 was the week-35 safety follow-up and visit V13 was the week-47 end of study. Peripheral blood was drawn at six visits: V03 (baseline), V05, V07, V10, V12 and V13. For exploratory analyses, approximately 25 treated patients had longitudinal TCRB deep sequencing done wherever samples were available. The research as a whole found: Immune responses induced by the vaccine were seen in around 94% of patients across multiple MHC alleles. Changes in the top peripheral T cell clonotypes picked up by TCRB sequencing did not appear to be linked to pseudoprogression. Availability determined which PBMC samples were chosen for TCRB deep sequencing. According to the authors, sample limitations meant that analyses of patient blood samples could not be reproduced.

This specimen's time point label, interpreted: week 47, end of study. Each vaccine dose was 300 ug of a 20-mer mutant IDH1 peptide in Montanide, given subcutaneously with topical imiquimod. Patients received eight vaccinations in weeks 1, 3, 5, 7, 11, 15, 19 and 23, corresponding to visits V03 through V10. All donors had newly diagnosed IDH1-mutant astrocytomas of WHO grade 3 or 4 that showed loss of nuclear ATRX. The samples were drawn from NOA16, a multicentre, single-arm, open-label phase I trial in Germany that tested a mutant IDH1 peptide vaccine in humans for the first time. The DNeasy Blood and Tissue Kit was used to extract genomic DNA from EDTA blood for TCRB sequencing. The protocol used for the library was the immunoSEQ multiplex PCR assay. The hsTCRB Kit was used according to the manufacturer's protocol to amplify rearranged TCR beta chain sequences. Sequencing of TCRB libraries was carried out on an Illumina MiSeq. Per the source publication's procedure: Demultiplexing, trimming and gene mapping were performed with the kit vendor's proprietary platform. In TCRdb, the immuneACCESS table is reduced to in-frame sequences with V and J assigned. These tables do not hold every clone; where another copy was compared, an unresolved V gene accounts for under half, and the others remain unexplained. Clone size and V and J calls were adopted from that table, with D and trimming inferred from the DNA. The sample records over 75,000 clones, about 81% of which are singletons. The ten largest clones capture 5% to 6.5% of the sample.

CDR1 and CDR2, looked up from the germline V gene, are SGHAT and FQNNGV. The CDR3 starts with the cysteine, ends with the phenylalanine, and has 17 residues. The only DNA kept is the CDR3, 51 bases in frame from the first base. Here V drops 1 base and J drops 3 bases, and the junction holds 6 bases not matched to any gene. Concerning this clone itself: Its specific antigen is unknown. No base quality information exists; no much larger clone differs at one position.

Sequences were derived from PBMCs, sampled from a glioma patient whose treatment included an IDH1 peptide vaccine. The sequence was obtained from a man aged 35 to 55 with glioma. Recombination joined TRBV11-2 with TRBJ2-2, and 9 junction bases match TRBD1. The CDR3 protein: CASSLVSGTGHTGELFF. The DNA is as follows: TGTGCCAGCAGCTTAGTATCCGGGACAGGGCACACCGGGGAGCTGTTTTTT.